This T cell receptor (beta chain) was sequenced during a study of OX40 agonist ivuxolimab in advanced cancers. For the study at large: Under the entry rules, prior anti-PD-1, anti-PD-L1 or anti-CTLA-4 therapy was allowed, and 40% had some.

Method: immunoSEQ multiplex PCR; TCRdb's copy keeps in-frame clones and lacks some. In the table there are some 60,000 clones, around 87% of which are singletons. V lost 5 bases and J lost 6, with 10 bases in between. The CDR3 is 12 residues long. Germline assignment: CDR1 SEHNR and CDR2 FQNEAQ (reference sequence). The count of this clone is one. The J gene is TRBJ1-1, the V gene TRBV7-9; possibly TRBD1 for D (5 bases). Material: CD4+ or CD8+ T cells sorted from blood, obtained in a trial of the OX40 agonist ivuxolimab. The receptor was isolated from an adult with an advanced solid tumor such as melanoma, head and neck, liver or kidney cancer. Here the CDR3 DNA reads TGTGCCAGCAGCCCGGCGGGGGCTGAAGCTTTCTTT. Translating it yields CASSPAGAEAFF. The whole variable domain, remainder taken from reference TRBV7-9 and TRBJ1-1, is DTGVSQNPRHKITKRGQNVTFRCDPISEHNRLYWYRQTLGQGPEFLTYFQNEAQLEKSRLLSDRFSAERPKGSFSTLEIQRTEQGDSAMYLCASSPAGAEAFFGQGTRLTVV.